This TCR beta chain was identified during a study of OX40 agonist ivuxolimab in advanced cancers. On the study more broadly: Three partial responders included one hepatocellular carcinoma patient and two cutaneous melanoma patients.

After removal of 4 bases from V and 2 bases from J, the junction contained 5 bases not matched to a gene. The length of the CDR3 is 14 residues. The germline gives CDR1 SGHNT, CDR2 YYREEE (reference sequence). Sequencing used immunoSEQ multiplex PCR; TCRdb keeps in-frame clones, though not all of them. In the table there are some 8,900 clones, around three quarters of which are singletons. General study results and limits: Clonal expansion from baseline to week 6 occurred in both CD4+ and CD8+ T cells.

Note on this clone: Its antigen is still unknown.

The genes are TRBV5-4 and TRBJ1-2, with 7 nucleotides matching TRBD1. This sequence originates from an adult with an advanced solid tumor such as melanoma, head and neck, liver or kidney cancer. The sequencing used CD4+ or CD8+ T cells sorted from blood, collected in a trial of the OX40 agonist ivuxolimab. The CDR3 coding sequence is TGTGCCAGCAGCAGCCCGGGACAGAACTATGGCTACACCTTC. It specifies CASSSPGQNYGYTF. Full variable domain (outside the CDR3, taken from reference TRBV5-4 and TRBJ1-2): ETGVTQSPTHLIKTRGQQVTLRCSSQSGHNTVSWYQQALGQGPQFIFQYYREEENGRGNFPPRFSGLQFPNYSSELNVNALELDDSALYLCASSSPGQNYGYTFGSGTRLTVV.